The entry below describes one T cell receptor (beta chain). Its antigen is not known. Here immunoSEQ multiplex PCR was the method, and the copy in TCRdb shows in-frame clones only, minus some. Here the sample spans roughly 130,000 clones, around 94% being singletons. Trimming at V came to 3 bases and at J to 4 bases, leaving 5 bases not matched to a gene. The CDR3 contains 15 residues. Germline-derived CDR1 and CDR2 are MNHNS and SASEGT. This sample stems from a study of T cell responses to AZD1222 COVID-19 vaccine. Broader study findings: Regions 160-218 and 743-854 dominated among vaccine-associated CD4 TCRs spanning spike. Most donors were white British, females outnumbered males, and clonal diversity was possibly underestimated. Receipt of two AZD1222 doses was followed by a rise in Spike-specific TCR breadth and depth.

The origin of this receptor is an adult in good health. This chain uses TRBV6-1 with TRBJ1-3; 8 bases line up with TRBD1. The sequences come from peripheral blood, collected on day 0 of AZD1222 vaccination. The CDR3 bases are TGTGCCAGCAGTGATTTCAGGGGGCAAGGAAACACCATATATTTT. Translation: CASSDFRGQGNTIYF.